The rows below give T cell receptor beta chains drawn from one sample of a study of beta chain features in type 1 diabetes. Sequencing used immunoSEQ multiplex PCR; TCRdb keeps in-frame clones, though not all of them. The repertoire has some 700,000 clones, roughly 12% of them found once; the top ten carry less than 0.025%. The sequenced sample was naive CD4+ T cells from blood. These receptors originate from a man aged 18 to 29 with type 1 diabetes. Both conserved end residues are part of each CDR3. A D gene is named only where the DNA matches it firmly. Where a row states a size, it is once, few, many or the class of an expanded clone; other rows omit it.

D gene: TRBD1
clone size: -
J gene: TRBJ2-2
V gene: TRBV2
CDR3 DNA: TGTGCCAGCAGTGTCTTCGGACAGGGGAACACCGGGGAGCTGTTTTTT
CDR3 protein: CASSVFGQGNTGELFF

D gene: TRBD1
clone size: -
J gene: TRBJ1-5
V gene: TRBV18
CDR3 DNA: TGTGCCAGCTCACTCCAGGGGGACAATCAGCCCCAGCATTTT
CDR3 protein: CASSLQGDNQPQHF

D gene: -
clone size: few
J gene: TRBJ1-4
V gene: TRBV27
CDR3 DNA: TGTGCCAGCAGTTTAGGCCCAGGGGTCGGGGAAAAACTGTTTTTT
CDR3 protein: CASSLGPGVGEKLFF

D gene: TRBD1
clone size: -
J gene: TRBJ2-2
V gene: TRBV18
CDR3 DNA: TGTGCCAGCTCACCATGGACAGGGTCGAACACCGGGGAGCTGTTTTTT
CDR3 protein: CASSPWTGSNTGELFF

D gene: TRBD1
clone size: -
J gene: TRBJ1-5
V gene: TRBV30
CDR3 DNA: TGTGCCTGGAGTCAGGGGGCGCTTAATCAGCCCCAGCATTTT
CDR3 protein: CAWSQGALNQPQHF

D gene: -
clone size: -
J gene: TRBJ1-2
V gene: TRBV7-6
CDR3 DNA: TGTGCCAGCAGCCCTGGACACCTGCAGGGCTATGGCTACACCTTC
CDR3 protein: CASSPGHLQGYGYTF

D gene: -
clone size: few
J gene: TRBJ2-3
V gene: TRBV20-1
CDR3 DNA: TGCAGTGCTAAGGAAGATACGCAGTATTTT
CDR3 protein: CSAKEDTQYF

D gene: -
clone size: -
J gene: TRBJ2-1
V gene: TRBV11-2
CDR3 DNA: TGTGCCAGCAGCTTAGACAGGGGCTCCTACAATGAGCAGTTCTTC
CDR3 protein: CASSLDRGSYNEQFF

D gene: -
clone size: -
J gene: TRBJ1-4
V gene: TRBV7-6
CDR3 DNA: TGTGCCAGCAGCTCCGGGCACCTCAATGAAAAACTGTTTTTT
CDR3 protein: CASSSGHLNEKLFF

D gene: -
clone size: -
J gene: TRBJ2-7
V gene: TRBV6-1
CDR3 DNA: TGTGCCAGCAGTGAACTTACCGTCTACGAGCAGTACTTC
CDR3 protein: CASSELTVYEQYF

D gene: -
clone size: -
J gene: TRBJ2-1
V gene: TRBV5-1
CDR3 DNA: TGCGCCAGTAACTCCCAGGCTCCAAAGGGCTGGGGATCCAATGAGCAGTTCTTC
CDR3 protein: CASNSQAPKGWGSNEQFF

D gene: -
clone size: -
J gene: TRBJ1-2
V gene: TRBV18
CDR3 DNA: TGTGCCAGCTCACCATCCGGGGAGGGGTCGAGAGGCTACACCTTC
CDR3 protein: CASSPSGEGSRGYTF

D gene: -
clone size: few
J gene: TRBJ1-2
V gene: TRBV28
CDR3 DNA: TGTGCCAGCATAGGGGCCTCAGAGGCGGATCAGTATGGCTACACCTTC
CDR3 protein: CASIGASEADQYGYTF

D gene: -
clone size: -
J gene: TRBJ1-1
V gene: TRBV10-3
CDR3 DNA: TGTGCCATCATCGGAGGGACCGGAGCTGAAGCTTTCTTT
CDR3 protein: CAIIGGTGAEAFF